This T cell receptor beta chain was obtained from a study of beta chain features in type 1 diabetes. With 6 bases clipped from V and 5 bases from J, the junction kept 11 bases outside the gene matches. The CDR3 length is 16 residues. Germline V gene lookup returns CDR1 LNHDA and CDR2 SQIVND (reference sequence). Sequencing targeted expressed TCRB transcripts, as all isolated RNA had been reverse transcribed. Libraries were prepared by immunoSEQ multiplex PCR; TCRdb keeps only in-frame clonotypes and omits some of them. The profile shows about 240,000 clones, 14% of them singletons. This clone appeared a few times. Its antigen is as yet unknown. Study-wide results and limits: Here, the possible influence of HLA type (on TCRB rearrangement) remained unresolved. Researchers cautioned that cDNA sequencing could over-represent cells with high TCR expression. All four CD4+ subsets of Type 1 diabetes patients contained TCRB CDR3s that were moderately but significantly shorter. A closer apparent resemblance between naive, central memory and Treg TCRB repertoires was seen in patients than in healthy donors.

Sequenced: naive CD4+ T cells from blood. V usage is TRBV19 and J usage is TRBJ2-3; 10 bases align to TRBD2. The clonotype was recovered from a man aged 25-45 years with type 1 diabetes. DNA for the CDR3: TGTGCCAGTAGCCCCATCAGCGGGAGGGCCAGAGATACGCAGTATTTT. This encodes CASSPISGRARDTQYF.